This T cell receptor beta chain was observed in a study of identifying expanded T cells in peripheral blood. Measured with immunoSEQ multiplex PCR; TCRdb has only the in-frame clones, and not every one. The sample shows tens of thousands of clones, 75% to 90% of them seen only once. Study results and limitations: Approximately 1.2 clones differed between technical replicates, versus about 15 and 19 over time. Across healthy donors, higher total template counts meant significantly greater approximately 2-week count variance.

V was trimmed by 7 bases and J by 9 bases, leaving 28 bases between them. The CDR3 extends over 17 amino acids. Germline CDR1 reads LNHDA; CDR2 reads SQIVND (reference sequence). During the collection period, no donor immune events like infections were recorded. On this clone itself: Its matching antigen is unknown.

The chain carries TRBV19 and TRBJ2-4; the D call may be TRBD1 or TRBD2 (7 bases each). Sequencing was performed on blood. This TCR came from a person between 18 and 75 years old in good health. CDR3 DNA: TGTGCCAGTAACCACCGCGGGAGACAGGGAGGTACCAGCATTCAGTACTTC. This gives the protein CASNHRGRQGGTSIQYF.